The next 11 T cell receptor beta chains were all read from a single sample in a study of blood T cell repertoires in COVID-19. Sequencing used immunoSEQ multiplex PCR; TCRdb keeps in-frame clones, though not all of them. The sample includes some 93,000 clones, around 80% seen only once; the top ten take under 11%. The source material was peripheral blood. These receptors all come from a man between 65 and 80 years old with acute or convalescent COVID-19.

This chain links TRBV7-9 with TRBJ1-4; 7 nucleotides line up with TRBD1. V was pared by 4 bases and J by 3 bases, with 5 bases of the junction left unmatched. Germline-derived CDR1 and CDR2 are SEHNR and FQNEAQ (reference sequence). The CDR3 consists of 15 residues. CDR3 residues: CASSSTQGANEKLFF. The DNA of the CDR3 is TGTGCCAGCAGCTCGACGCAGGGGGCTAATGAAAAACTGTTTTTT. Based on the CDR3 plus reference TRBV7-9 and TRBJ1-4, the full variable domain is DTGVSQNPRHKITKRGQNVTFRCDPISEHNRLYWYRQTLGQGPEFLTYFQNEAQLEKSRLLSDRFSAERPKGSFSTLEIQRTEQGDSAMYLCASSSTQGANEKLFFGSGTQLSVL.

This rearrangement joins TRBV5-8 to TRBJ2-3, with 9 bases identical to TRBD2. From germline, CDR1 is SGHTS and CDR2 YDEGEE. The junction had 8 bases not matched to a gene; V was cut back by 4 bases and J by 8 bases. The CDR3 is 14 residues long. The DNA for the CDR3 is TGTGCCAGCAGCGCAAGCGGGGGGTCCACTACGCAGTATTTT. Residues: CASSASGGSTTQYF.

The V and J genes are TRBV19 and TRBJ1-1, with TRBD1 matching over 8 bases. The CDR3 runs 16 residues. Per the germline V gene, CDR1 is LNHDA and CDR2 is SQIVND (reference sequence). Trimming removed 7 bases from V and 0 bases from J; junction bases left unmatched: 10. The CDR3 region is CASIGRPGGMNTEAFF. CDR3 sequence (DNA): TGTGCCAGTATTGGCCGACCAGGGGGCATGAACACTGAAGCTTTCTTT.

CDR3 DNA sequence: TGTGCCAGCAACCAGGGTTGGGGTAAGTCCTACGAGCAGTACTTC. This sequence encodes CASNQGWGKSYEQYF. This chain links TRBV28 with TRBJ2-7; D possibly corresponds to TRBD1 (5 bases). Germline lookup yields CDR1 MDHEN and CDR2 SYDVKM. The CDR3 loop spans 15 amino acids. The V end was cut by 7 bases, the J end by 1 base, with 17 bases between.

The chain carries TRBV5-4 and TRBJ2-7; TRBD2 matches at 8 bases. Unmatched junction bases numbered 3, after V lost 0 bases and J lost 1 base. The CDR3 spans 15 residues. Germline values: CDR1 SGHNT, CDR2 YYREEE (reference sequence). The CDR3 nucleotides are TGTGCCAGCAGCTTGGGGGGACTAGGATCCTACGAGCAGTACTTC. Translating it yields CASSLGGLGSYEQYF.

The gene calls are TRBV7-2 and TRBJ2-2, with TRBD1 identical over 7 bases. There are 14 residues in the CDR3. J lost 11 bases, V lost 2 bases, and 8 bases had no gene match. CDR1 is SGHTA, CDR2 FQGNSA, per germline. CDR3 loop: CASSLYWGQPELFF. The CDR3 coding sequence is TGTGCCAGCAGCTTATATTGGGGACAGCCCGAGCTGTTTTTT.

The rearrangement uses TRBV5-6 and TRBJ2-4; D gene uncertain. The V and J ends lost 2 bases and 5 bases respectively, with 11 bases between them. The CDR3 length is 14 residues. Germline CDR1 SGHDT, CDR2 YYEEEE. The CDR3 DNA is TGTGCCAGCAGCTTAGAGTCACCTCAAAACATTCAGTACTTC. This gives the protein CASSLESPQNIQYF.

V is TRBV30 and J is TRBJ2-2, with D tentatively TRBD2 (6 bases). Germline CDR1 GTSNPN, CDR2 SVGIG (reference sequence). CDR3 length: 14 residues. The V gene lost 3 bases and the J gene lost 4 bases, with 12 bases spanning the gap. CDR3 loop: CAWREGPLTGELFF. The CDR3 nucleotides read TGTGCCTGGAGGGAGGGACCCCTCACCGGGGAGCTGTTTTTT.

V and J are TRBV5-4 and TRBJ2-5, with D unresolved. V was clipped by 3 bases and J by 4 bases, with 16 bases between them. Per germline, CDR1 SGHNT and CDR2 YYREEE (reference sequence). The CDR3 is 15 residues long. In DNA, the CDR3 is TGTGCCAGCAGCTCCTCCCAGGTAAACGGAGAGACCCAGTACTTC. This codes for CASSSSQVNGETQYF.

The CDR3 coding sequence is TGTGCCAGCAGCTACCGCAGCTCCTATAATTCACCCCTCCACTTT. Amino acids: CASSYRSSYNSPLHF. V gene TRBV11-2 combines with J gene TRBJ1-6; no reliable D call. The CDR3 has 15 residues. Trimming took off 4 bases at V and 0 bases at J, with 7 bases between the two ends. Germline-derived CDR1 and CDR2 are SGHAT and FQNNGV. The full variable domain, with the rest looked up from reference TRBV11-2 and TRBJ1-6, is EAGVAQSPRYKIIEKRQSVAFWCNPISGHATLYWYQQILGQGPKLLIQFQNNGVVDDSQLPKDRFSAERLKGVDSTLKIQPAKLEDSAVYLCASSYRSSYNSPLHFGNGTRLTVT.

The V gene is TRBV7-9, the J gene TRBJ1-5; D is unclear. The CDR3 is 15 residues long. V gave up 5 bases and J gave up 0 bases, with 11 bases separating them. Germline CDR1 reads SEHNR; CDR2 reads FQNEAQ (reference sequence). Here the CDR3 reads CASSPDGNSNQPQHF. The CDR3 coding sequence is TGTGCCAGCAGCCCCGACGGGAATAGCAATCAGCCCCAGCATTTT.